These T cell receptor beta chains were read from a single sample in a study of blood T cell repertoires in COVID-19. Data came from immunoSEQ multiplex PCR; TCRdb stores just in-frame clones and leaves some out. There are about 98,000 clones in the sample; approximately 82% occur only once, and approximately 11% lies in the top ten. The specimen was peripheral blood. All receptors come from a man aged 65 to 79 with active or convalescent COVID-19. The CDR3 runs from the conserved cysteine through the conserved F or W. Fields, in order: clone size, V gene, J gene, D gene, CDR3 length, CDR3 protein, CDR3 DNA. D genes are given only for firm matches. Size is stated for part of the rows, as once, few or many counts, or as a class when the clone is expanded.

.	TRBV27	TRBJ1-1	TRBD1	10	CASGRQGGIF	TGTGCCAGCGGGAGACAGGGGGGAATCTTT
.	TRBV15	TRBJ1-1	.	14	CATSREVQVNEAFF	TGTGCCACCAGCAGAGAGGTTCAGGTTAATGAAGCTTTCTTT
.	TRBV5-6	TRBJ2-5	TRBD2	16	CASRRTGGGLGETQYF	TGTGCCAGCAGGAGGACGGGGGGAGGATTGGGAGAGACCCAGTACTTC
.	TRBV3-1/TRBV3-2	TRBJ2-1	TRBD2	13	CASSLGAGSEQFF	TGTGCCAGCAGCCTAGGAGCGGGATCTGAGCAGTTCTTC
many	TRBV3-1/TRBV3-2	TRBJ1-4	TRBD1	16	CASSQDSTGDDEKLFF	TGTGCCAGCAGCCAAGATTCCACAGGGGATGATGAAAAACTGTTTTTT
.	TRBV10-2	TRBJ2-7	TRBD1	14	CASRRDRGQYEQYF	TGCGCCAGCAGAAGGGACAGGGGGCAGTACGAGCAGTACTTC
once	TRBV12-5	TRBJ2-7	TRBD2	14	CASSSAGGTYEQYF	TGTGCTAGTAGTTCGGCGGGGGGAACCTACGAGCAGTACTTC
.	TRBV5-1	TRBJ1-2	.	13	CASSLYRANGYTF	TGCGCCAGCAGTCTATACAGGGCGAATGGCTACACCTTC
.	TRBV5-1	TRBJ2-2	TRBD1	15	CASSEGQGGAGELFF	TGCGCCAGCAGCGAGGGACAGGGGGGGGCCGGGGAGCTGTTTTTT
.	TRBV12-3/TRBV12-4	TRBJ1-1	.	13	CASSHRVNTEAFF	TGTGCCAGCAGTCACAGGGTAAACACTGAAGCTTTCTTT
.	TRBV12-3/TRBV12-4	TRBJ1-5	.	12	CASSFGGQPQHF	TGTGCCAGCAGTTTTGGAGGGCAGCCCCAGCATTTT
.	TRBV12-3/TRBV12-4	TRBJ2-5	.	11	CASSFEETQYF	TGTGCCAGCAGTTTCGAAGAGACCCAGTACTTC
.	TRBV19	TRBJ1-1	TRBD1	14	CASSHRGRGTEAFF	TGTGCCAGTAGCCACAGGGGGCGCGGCACTGAAGCTTTCTTT
.	TRBV11-2	TRBJ1-3	.	15	CASSLEQGTGNTIYF	TGTGCCAGCAGCTTAGAACAGGGAACTGGAAACACCATATATTTT
once	TRBV3-1/TRBV3-2	TRBJ2-5	TRBD1	15	CATAGRLPQRGPQYF	TGTGCCACCGCAGGGAGACTCCCACAAAGGGGGCCCCAGTACTTC
.	TRBV4-1	TRBJ2-7	TRBD1	15	CASRSYRDRASEQYF	TGCGCCAGCCGATCCTACCGGGACAGGGCCAGCGAGCAGTACTTC
few	TRBV14	TRBJ1-1	.	15	CASSQVQGPTTEAFF	TGTGCCAGCAGCCAAGTTCAGGGCCCTACCACTGAAGCTTTCTTT
.	TRBV27	TRBJ1-5	.	14	CASSPRGFNQPQHF	TGTGCCAGCAGTCCAAGGGGATTTAATCAGCCCCAGCATTTT
.	TRBV19	TRBJ2-1	TRBD2	12	CASSMERGEQFF	TGTGCCAGTAGTATGGAGCGGGGCGAGCAGTTCTTC
.	TRBV18	TRBJ1-4	.	15	CASSRNTGFNEKLFF	TGTGCCAGCTCACGAAACACCGGGTTTAATGAAAAACTGTTTTTT
few	TRBV10-3	TRBJ1-2	TRBD1	13	CATGGQGVYGYTF	TGTGCCACTGGGGGGCAGGGGGTATATGGCTACACCTTC
.	TRBV11-2	TRBJ2-3	.	11	CAIRSTDTQYF	TGTGCCATCCGTAGCACAGATACGCAGTATTTT
.	TRBV20-1	TRBJ1-1	.	11	CSAPGNTEAFF	TGCAGTGCTCCAGGGAACACTGAAGCTTTCTTT
.	TRBV19	TRBJ2-5	.	11	CASSIEETQYF	TGTGCCAGTAGTATTGAGGAGACCCAGTACTTC
.	TRBV5-1	TRBJ1-2	TRBD1	14	CASSLSDREVGYTF	TGCGCCAGCAGCTTGAGTGACAGGGAGGTTGGCTACACCTTC
.	TRBV7-2	TRBJ1-1	.	16	CASSLLQGAGRTEAFF	TGTGCCAGCAGCTTACTCCAGGGAGCGGGTAGGACTGAAGCTTTCTTT
.	TRBV27	TRBJ2-1	TRBD2	14	CASRILAGVYEQFF	TGTGCCAGCAGAATACTAGCGGGGGTGTATGAGCAGTTCTTC
few	TRBV11-2	TRBJ1-6	.	11	CASTQNSPLHF	TGTGCCAGCACCCAAAATTCACCCCTCCACTTT
.	TRBV12-5	TRBJ1-3	TRBD1	16	CASGLVTGGYRNTIYF	TGTGCTAGTGGTTTGGTCACAGGGGGCTATAGAAACACCATATATTTT
.	TRBV18	TRBJ2-7	TRBD1	17	CASSPKSTGQGIYEQYF	TGTGCCAGCTCACCAAAATCCACGGGACAGGGGATCTACGAGCAGTACTTC
.	TRBV9	TRBJ1-2	TRBD1	13	CASSSGQGDGYTF	TGTGCCAGCAGCTCGGGACAGGGAGATGGCTACACCTTC
.	TRBV21-1	TRBJ2-3	.	13	CALPAGSTDTQYF	TGTGCTCTCCCAGCGGGGTCCACAGATACGCAGTATTTT
once	TRBV6-5	TRBJ2-7	TRBD2	13	CASSLPGGYEQYF	TGTGCCAGCAGCCTCCCGGGGGGCTACGAGCAGTACTTC
.	TRBV10-3	TRBJ1-1	TRBD1	12	CATGQGEIEAFF	TGTGCCACCGGACAGGGGGAGATTGAAGCTTTCTTT
.	TRBV6-1	TRBJ1-3	TRBD1	14	CASSLQGARNTIYF	TGTGCCAGCAGCCTTCAGGGGGCTAGAAACACCATATATTTT
.	TRBV19	TRBJ1-1	.	9	CASTCEAFF	TGTGCCAGTACATGCGAGGCTTTCTTT
.	TRBV13	TRBJ2-3	TRBD1	14	CASGRDRGPNTQYF	TGTGCCAGCGGCAGGGACAGGGGGCCGAATACGCAGTATTTT
.	TRBV25-1	TRBJ1-3	.	16	CASSEPGVPSGNTIYF	TGTGCCAGCAGTGAGCCAGGGGTCCCCTCTGGAAACACCATATATTTT
.	TRBV20-1	TRBJ2-6	.	14	CSASSGTGANVLTF	TGCAGTGCTAGTTCGGGAACCGGGGCCAACGTCCTGACTTTC
.	TRBV15	TRBJ1-1	TRBD1	19	CATSRPGQGAGGSNTEAFF	TGTGCCACCAGCAGGCCGGGACAGGGGGCGGGGGGGTCGAACACTGAAGCTTTCTTT
few	TRBV18	TRBJ2-6	.	19	CASSPPGQLFRSGANVLTF	TGTGCCAGCTCACCACCCGGACAGCTTTTTCGCTCTGGGGCCAACGTCCTGACTTTC
.	TRBV7-6	TRBJ2-2	TRBD1	15	CASSGRTGSTGELFF	TGTGCCAGCAGCGGGAGGACAGGGAGCACCGGGGAGCTGTTTTTT
few	TRBV18	TRBJ1-2	.	14	CASRPGTGNYGYTF	TGTGCCAGCCGACCTGGTACAGGGAACTATGGCTACACCTTC
.	TRBV27	TRBJ1-6	.	18	CASSLTGGILWTNSPLHF	TGTGCCAGCAGTTTAACGGGAGGGATTCTGTGGACTAATTCACCCCTCCACTTT
.	TRBV10-2	TRBJ2-5	TRBD1	14	CASSWTGGQQTQYF	TGCGCCAGCAGTTGGACAGGGGGCCAACAGACCCAGTACTTC
once	TRBV5-4	TRBJ1-1	.	16	CASSQGTRGGATEAFF	TGTGCCAGCAGCCAGGGGACCCGGGGCGGAGCCACTGAAGCTTTCTTT
.	TRBV29-1	TRBJ1-2	TRBD1	12	CSVEVDRDGYTF	TGCAGCGTTGAGGTCGACAGGGACGGCTACACCTTC
.	TRBV19	TRBJ1-3	TRBD1	14	CASISGGSGNTIYF	TGTGCCAGTATATCAGGGGGCTCTGGAAACACCATATATTTT
.	TRBV12-5	TRBJ1-4	TRBD1	14	CASGLGQGSEKLFF	TGTGCTAGTGGTTTGGGACAGGGATCTGAAAAACTGTTTTTT
.	TRBV19	TRBJ2-7	TRBD1	14	CASSSRDRAYEQYF	TGTGCCAGTAGTAGCCGGGACAGGGCCTACGAGCAGTACTTC
.	TRBV7-9	TRBJ2-3	.	13	CASRDTSTDTQYF	TGTGCCAGCCGGGACACCAGCACAGATACGCAGTATTTT
.	TRBV7-6	TRBJ2-1	TRBD1	16	CASSLTPGQLYNEQFF	TGTGCCAGCAGCCTCACGCCGGGACAGTTGTACAATGAGCAGTTCTTC
.	TRBV2	TRBJ1-5	.	15	CASSEEGSGNQPQHF	TGTGCCAGCAGTGAAGAGGGGTCCGGCAATCAGCCCCAGCATTTT